This T cell receptor (beta chain) emerged from a study of blood T cell repertoires in COVID-19. On the study more broadly: There were acute and convalescent COVID-19 samples, and they came from the United States, Italy and Spain.

V dropped 1 base and J dropped 9; count of bases not matched to a gene: 5. This CDR3 is 14 amino acids long. The V gene's germline CDR1 is SGHVS and CDR2 FNYEAQ. Under the authors' procedure: Estimated nucleated cell counts came from reference gene primer amplification. Method: immunoSEQ multiplex PCR; TCRdb's copy keeps in-frame clones and lacks some. That table furnishes V, J and clone size, whereas the DNA furnished D and trimming. The sample records 90,000 or so clones, approximately 83% being singletons. Sequenced input: peripheral blood. The chain has TRBV7-6 and TRBJ2-1; TRBD2 agrees at 8 bases. This receptor was taken from a man in his sixties with acute or convalescent COVID-19. The CDR3 loop reads CASSLGRAGAEQFF. The CDR3 region has the DNA TGTGCCAGCAGCTTAGGAAGAGCGGGGGCTGAGCAGTTCTTC.